Listed below are T cell receptor beta chains from one sample, sequenced in a study of OX40 agonist ivuxolimab in advanced cancers. Some clones are missing from TCRdb's copy, which holds only in-frame ones; the method was immunoSEQ multiplex PCR. The sample has about 46,000 clones; about four fifths are singletons. Sequences were derived from CD4+ or CD8+ T cells sorted from blood, sampled in a trial of the OX40 agonist ivuxolimab. The source of these receptors is an adult with an advanced solid tumor such as melanoma, head and neck, liver or kidney cancer. The CDR3 runs from the conserved cysteine through the conserved F or W. A D gene is named only where the DNA matches it firmly. Part of the rows lack a size; the others show once, few, many or a class for expanded clones.

v_gene: TRBV11-2; len: 16; abundance: -; j_gene: TRBJ1-5; d_gene: -; CDR3aa: CASSSGSGRINQPQHF; CDR3nt: TGTGCCAGCAGCTCCGGTTCGGGGCGAATAAATCAGCCCCAGCATTTT
v_gene: TRBV5-1; len: 13; abundance: -; j_gene: TRBJ2-5; d_gene: -; CDR3aa: CASSLRHRETQYF; CDR3nt: TGCGCCAGCAGCTTAAGGCACCGGGAGACCCAGTACTTC
v_gene: TRBV7-9; len: 12; abundance: -; j_gene: TRBJ1-1; d_gene: -; CDR3aa: CASSSAGREAFF; CDR3nt: TGTGCCAGCAGCTCTGCAGGGCGGGAAGCTTTCTTT
v_gene: TRBV13; len: 16; abundance: once; j_gene: TRBJ2-5; d_gene: TRBD2; CDR3aa: CASSFSAGGPQETQYF; CDR3nt: TGTGCCAGCAGCTTCTCGGCGGGGGGGCCCCAAGAGACCCAGTACTTC
v_gene: TRBV18; len: 13; abundance: -; j_gene: TRBJ1-5; d_gene: -; CDR3aa: CASSPSSLGPQHF; CDR3nt: TGTGCCAGCTCACCATCATCATTGGGGCCCCAGCATTTT
v_gene: TRBV7-9; len: 15; abundance: -; j_gene: TRBJ1-6; d_gene: TRBD1; CDR3aa: CASSSGTGQSSPLHF; CDR3nt: TGTGCCAGCAGCTCAGGGACAGGGCAATCTTCACCCCTCCACTTT
v_gene: TRBV19; len: 13; abundance: -; j_gene: TRBJ2-7; d_gene: -; CDR3aa: CASSSKTSYEQYF; CDR3nt: TGTGCCAGTAGTTCGAAGACGTCCTACGAGCAGTACTTC
v_gene: TRBV30; len: 14; abundance: -; j_gene: TRBJ1-4; d_gene: TRBD1; CDR3aa: CAWSADRGHEKLFF; CDR3nt: TGTGCCTGGAGTGCCGACAGGGGGCATGAAAAACTGTTTTTT
v_gene: TRBV30; len: 14; abundance: -; j_gene: TRBJ2-1; d_gene: -; CDR3aa: CAWMGAVGNSEQFF; CDR3nt: TGTGCCTGGATGGGCGCAGTGGGGAATTCGGAGCAGTTCTTC
v_gene: TRBV5-6; len: 14; abundance: -; j_gene: TRBJ2-7; d_gene: -; CDR3aa: CASSLWGGTYEQYF; CDR3nt: TGTGCCAGCAGCTTGTGGGGCGGTACCTACGAGCAGTACTTC
v_gene: TRBV11-3; len: 15; abundance: -; j_gene: TRBJ2-5; d_gene: TRBD2; CDR3aa: CASSLGTSGWETQYF; CDR3nt: TGTGCCAGCAGCTTAGGGACTAGCGGGTGGGAGACCCAGTACTTC
v_gene: TRBV29-1; len: 15; abundance: -; j_gene: TRBJ2-3; d_gene: -; CDR3aa: CSALGVRDTTDTQYF; CDR3nt: TGCAGCGCCCTGGGAGTCCGGGACACAACAGATACGCAGTATTTT
v_gene: TRBV6-5; len: 15; abundance: once; j_gene: TRBJ1-3; d_gene: -; CDR3aa: CASRRGRDSGNTIYF; CDR3nt: TGTGCCAGCAGACGAGGACGAGACTCTGGAAACACCATATATTTT
v_gene: TRBV19; len: 14; abundance: few; j_gene: TRBJ1-2; d_gene: TRBD1; CDR3aa: CASIPSGTGKGYTF; CDR3nt: TGTGCCAGTATCCCCTCCGGGACAGGGAAAGGCTACACCTTC
v_gene: TRBV19; len: 14; abundance: -; j_gene: TRBJ1-1; d_gene: -; CDR3aa: CASWPGALNTEAFF; CDR3nt: TGTGCCAGTTGGCCAGGGGCCCTTAACACTGAAGCTTTCTTT
v_gene: TRBV7-8; len: 17; abundance: -; j_gene: TRBJ2-1; d_gene: TRBD1; CDR3aa: CASSLAQGTGTYNEQFF; CDR3nt: TGTGCCAGCAGCTTAGCGCAGGGGACAGGGACCTACAATGAGCAGTTCTTC
v_gene: TRBV2; len: 14; abundance: few; j_gene: TRBJ2-5; d_gene: TRBD2; CDR3aa: CASSLAGGSETQYF; CDR3nt: TGTGCCAGCAGTTTAGCGGGGGGTTCAGAGACCCAGTACTTC
v_gene: TRBV4-2; len: 14; abundance: few; j_gene: TRBJ2-1; d_gene: -; CDR3aa: CASSSPLSGDEQFF; CDR3nt: TGTGCCAGCAGCTCGCCCCTATCCGGCGATGAGCAGTTCTTC
v_gene: TRBV18; len: 14; abundance: -; j_gene: TRBJ2-5; d_gene: TRBD1; CDR3aa: CASSLMGQIETQYF; CDR3nt: TGTGCCAGCTCACTTATGGGACAGATAGAGACCCAGTACTTC
v_gene: TRBV18; len: 11; abundance: -; j_gene: TRBJ2-7; d_gene: -; CDR3aa: CASSPEAEQYF; CDR3nt: TGTGCCAGCTCACCAGAGGCAGAGCAGTACTTC
v_gene: TRBV9; len: 16; abundance: -; j_gene: TRBJ2-2; d_gene: TRBD1; CDR3aa: CASSVVGQGNTGELFF; CDR3nt: TGTGCCAGCAGCGTAGTGGGACAGGGGAACACCGGGGAGCTGTTTTTT
v_gene: TRBV11-2; len: 13; abundance: -; j_gene: TRBJ1-1; d_gene: -; CDR3aa: CASSLRGGVEAFF; CDR3nt: TGTGCCAGCAGCTTGAGAGGTGGGGTTGAAGCTTTCTTT
v_gene: TRBV19; len: 15; abundance: once; j_gene: TRBJ1-4; d_gene: -; CDR3aa: CASSFSGEGNEKLFF; CDR3nt: TGTGCCAGTAGTTTCTCAGGGGAGGGTAATGAAAAACTGTTTTTT
v_gene: TRBV6-5; len: 16; abundance: -; j_gene: TRBJ1-6; d_gene: -; CDR3aa: CASSYDGGPDNSPLHF; CDR3nt: TGTGCCAGCAGTTACGATGGGGGGCCGGATAATTCACCCCTCCACTTT
v_gene: TRBV27; len: 14; abundance: -; j_gene: TRBJ1-6; d_gene: -; CDR3aa: CASTIGQGNSPLHF; CDR3nt: TGTGCCAGCACCATAGGGCAGGGGAATTCACCCCTCCACTTT
v_gene: TRBV9; len: 15; abundance: -; j_gene: TRBJ2-3; d_gene: TRBD2; CDR3aa: CASSVVAGVTDTQYF; CDR3nt: TGTGCCAGCAGCGTAGTTGCGGGGGTGACAGATACGCAGTATTTT
v_gene: TRBV5-1; len: 15; abundance: -; j_gene: TRBJ2-7; d_gene: TRBD2; CDR3aa: CASSTTTSGGSEQYF; CDR3nt: TGCGCCAGCAGCACCACGACTAGCGGGGGATCCGAGCAGTACTTC
v_gene: TRBV6-1; len: 14; abundance: -; j_gene: TRBJ2-7; d_gene: -; CDR3aa: CASSENTISYEQYF; CDR3nt: TGTGCCAGCAGTGAAAACACTATAAGCTACGAGCAGTACTTC
v_gene: TRBV7-9; len: 15; abundance: -; j_gene: TRBJ1-1; d_gene: TRBD1; CDR3aa: CASSWTGGADTEAFF; CDR3nt: TGTGCCAGCAGCTGGACAGGGGGCGCGGACACTGAAGCTTTCTTT
v_gene: TRBV19; len: 16; abundance: -; j_gene: TRBJ2-7; d_gene: TRBD1; CDR3aa: CASSIYGTGGYYEQYF; CDR3nt: TGTGCCAGTAGTATATACGGGACAGGGGGCTATTACGAGCAGTACTTC
v_gene: TRBV10-1; len: 15; abundance: -; j_gene: TRBJ1-2; d_gene: TRBD1; CDR3aa: CASSSRTGDFNGYTF; CDR3nt: TGCGCCAGCAGTTCTAGGACAGGGGATTTCAATGGCTACACCTTC
v_gene: TRBV5-4; len: 15; abundance: -; j_gene: TRBJ1-4; d_gene: -; CDR3aa: CASSSFTGTPEKLFF; CDR3nt: TGTGCCAGCAGTAGTTTCACCGGGACACCTGAAAAACTGTTTTTT
v_gene: TRBV7-9; len: 14; abundance: -; j_gene: TRBJ2-3; d_gene: -; CDR3aa: CASSLTGGTDTQYF; CDR3nt: TGTGCCAGCAGCTTAACGGGGGGCACAGATACGCAGTATTTT
v_gene: TRBV6-6; len: 14; abundance: few; j_gene: TRBJ1-1; d_gene: TRBD1; CDR3aa: CASRLTGQATEAFF; CDR3nt: TGTGCCAGCAGATTGACTGGACAGGCCACTGAAGCTTTCTTT
v_gene: TRBV7-2; len: 14; abundance: -; j_gene: TRBJ2-1; d_gene: -; CDR3aa: CASSLNWLNNEQFF; CDR3nt: TGTGCCAGCAGCTTAAACTGGCTTAACAATGAGCAGTTCTTC
v_gene: TRBV7-2; len: 11; abundance: -; j_gene: TRBJ1-1; d_gene: -; CDR3aa: CASSFAQRAFF; CDR3nt: TGTGCCAGCAGCTTTGCACAGAGAGCTTTCTTT
v_gene: TRBV6-1; len: 15; abundance: -; j_gene: TRBJ2-1; d_gene: TRBD2; CDR3aa: CASSEWFSGGSEQFF; CDR3nt: TGTGCCAGCAGTGAATGGTTTAGCGGGGGTTCAGAGCAGTTCTTC